One and the same sample provided the 30 T cell receptor beta chains below, sequenced in a study of shared clonotypes between healthy human individuals. TCRdb's table, derived via immunoSEQ multiplex PCR, lists solely in-frame clones and lacks some. Among roughly 2.1 million clones listed, under 95% were seen once. As defined, naive CD8 cells were CD45RO-negative and positively selected for CCR7, with terminally differentiated effector memory CD45RA+ cells excluded. The sequencing sample was made of naive CD8+ T cells from PBMCs. The origin of the receptors is a man aged 18 to 30 in good health. Some clones in this sample may be carry-over from other donors' samples.

This clone showed up just once. The V call is TRBV2, the J call TRBJ2-1; the D is unclear. The germline CDR1 and CDR2 sequences are SNHLY and FYNNEI. Deletions cut 3 bases from V and 9 bases from J, with 6 bases between. CDR3 length equals 11 residues. As DNA, the CDR3 is TGTGCCAGCAGTGACTTTAGTGAGCAGTTCTTC. It yields the protein CASSDFSEQFF.

The chain joins TRBV25-1 to TRBJ2-3; TRBD2 is a possible D gene (6 bases). The V gene's germline CDR1 is MGHDK and CDR2 SYGVNS. The CDR3 contains 14 residues. V was cut by 3 bases and J by 1 base, with 8 bases left in between. The CDR3 bases are TGTGCCAGCAGTGACTGGGGGGGCACAGATACGCAGTATTTT. It specifies CASSDWGGTDTQYF.

As regards this clone: Other DNA sequences in this specimen translate into the identical CDR3. This chain links TRBV9 with TRBJ2-2, with a possible D match to TRBD1 (5 bases). This CDR3 has 14 amino acids. Between the trimmed V and J ends, which lost 0 bases and 4 bases, there was a span of 7 bases. Germline-derived CDR1 and CDR2 are SGDLS and YYNGEE. This CDR3 is CASSVGGGTGELFF. In nucleotides, the CDR3 is TGTGCCAGCAGCGTAGGGGGCGGCACCGGGGAGCTGTTTTTT.

The chain is built from TRBV27 and TRBJ2-1; a weak D match, TRBD2 (5 bases). Trimming shortened V by 4 bases and J by 5 bases, and 12 bases separated the two germline ends. Germline V gene data show CDR1 as MNHEY and CDR2 as SMNVEV (reference sequence). The CDR3 has 14 residues. The CDR3 bases are TGTGCCAGCAGTTCGTGGAGGCTCAACAATGAGCAGTTCTTC. It encodes CASSSWRLNNEQFF.

The chain links TRBV30 to TRBJ1-2; TRBD1 matches at 7 bases. Germline V gene data show CDR1 as GTSNPN and CDR2 as SVGIG (reference sequence). CDR3 length equals 14 residues. V lost 2 bases, J lost 3 bases, and 6 bases stayed unmatched. CDR3 sequence: CAWSTPTGDYGYTF. The DNA for the CDR3 is TGTGCCTGGAGTACCCCAACAGGGGACTATGGCTACACCTTC. Variable domain in full (rest from reference TRBV30 and TRBJ1-2): SQTIHQWPATLVQPVGSPLSLECTVEGTSNPNLYWYRQAAGRGLQLLFYSVGIGQISSEVPQNLSASRPQDRQFILSSKKLLLSDSGFYLCAWSTPTGDYGYTFGSGTRLTVV.

The rearrangement joins TRBV28 to TRBJ2-1; no definite D call. The CDR3 has 16 amino acids. Germline V gene data show CDR1 as MDHEN and CDR2 as SYDVKM. V gave up 5 bases and J gave up 0 bases, with 14 bases separating them. The CDR3 sequence is CASSQMGSPSYNEQFF. The CDR3 DNA is TGTGCCAGCAGTCAGATGGGCTCCCCCTCCTACAATGAGCAGTTCTTC.

The chain links TRBV7-9 to TRBJ1-4, with D hard to call. CDR3 length equals 12 residues. The V and J ends lost 8 bases and 6 bases respectively, with 10 bases between them. Germline V CDR1 and CDR2: SEHNR, FQNEAQ (reference sequence). The CDR3 DNA reads as TGTGCCAGCTCTTCAGGCGATGAAAAACTGTTTTTT. Translation: CASSSGDEKLFF.

V and J are TRBV7-2 and TRBJ2-2; D not certain. Trimming left V 5 bases short and J 6 bases short, with 4 bases between. In germline, CDR1 is SGHTA, CDR2 FQGNSA. The CDR3 runs 11 residues. Here the CDR3 DNA reads TGTGCCAGCAGCGGACCCGGGGAGCTGTTTTTT. Protein product: CASSGPGELFF.

This chain joins TRBV13 and TRBJ1-1; no definite D call. Germline CDR1 is PRHDT and CDR2 is FYEKMQ (reference sequence). V was clipped by 5 bases and J by 0 bases, with 10 bases between them. There are 14 residues in the CDR3. The CDR3 nucleotides read TGTGCCAGCAGCCAAGGCATCTTGAACACTGAAGCTTTCTTT. This gives the protein CASSQGILNTEAFF.

The chain employs TRBV7-9 and TRBJ2-2; 10 positions match TRBD2. The junction had 6 bases not matched to a gene; V was cut back by 4 bases and J by 4 bases. This CDR3 spans 16 amino acids. Per the germline V gene, CDR1 is SEHNR and CDR2 is FQNEAQ (reference sequence). CDR3: CASSSRLAGRTGELFF. Here the CDR3 DNA reads TGTGCCAGCAGCTCCCGACTAGCGGGCCGCACCGGGGAGCTGTTTTTT.

V and J are TRBV9 and TRBJ2-3; D is perhaps TRBD2 (6 bases). Germline CDR1 and CDR2: SGDLS and YYNGEE. The CDR3 totals 14 residues. V dropped 3 bases and J dropped 4 bases, with 12 bases sitting between them. CDR3 nucleotide sequence: TGTGCCAGCAGCGGTGACGGGAGTGCAGATACGCAGTATTTT. Encoded protein: CASSGDGSADTQYF.

The genes are TRBV9 and TRBJ2-3, with unresolved D. Trimming cost V 4 bases and J 3 bases, with 15 bases left between them. The CDR3 has 15 residues. The V gene's germline CDR1 is SGDLS and CDR2 YYNGEE. This chain's CDR3 is CASSTTVTGTDTQYF. CDR3 DNA: TGTGCCAGCAGCACAACCGTGACGGGTACAGATACGCAGTATTTT.

The chain carries TRBV15 and TRBJ2-3, with D unresolved. The CDR3 runs to 16 residues. CDR1 LNHNV and CDR2 YYDKDF come from the germline V gene (reference sequence). The V end was cut by 1 base, the J end by 0 bases, with 11 bases between. In DNA form, the CDR3 reads TGTGCCACCAGCAGAGTTCCTAGAACTAGCACAGATACGCAGTATTTT. It codes for CATSRVPRTSTDTQYF.

The rearrangement joins TRBV7-9 to TRBJ2-7, with 9 nucleotides matching TRBD1. The CDR3 spans 17 residues. Germline CDR1 and CDR2: SEHNR and FQNEAQ (reference sequence). Trimming took 5 bases from V and 2 from J; bases not matched to a gene: 13. The DNA of the CDR3 is TGTGCCAGCAGCCGGAGTACGTACAGGGGGCCAACCTACGAGCAGTACTTC. Amino acid sequence: CASSRSTYRGPTYEQYF.

The chain joins TRBV28 to TRBJ2-7; D possibly matches TRBD1 or TRBD2 (5 bases each). V was cut by 4 bases and J by 2 bases, with 21 bases left in between. Per the germline V gene, CDR1 is MDHEN and CDR2 is SYDVKM. This CDR3 contains 17 residues. CDR3 sequence reads: CASSSNWDPSRPYEQYF. The CDR3, as DNA: TGTGCCAGCAGTTCAAATTGGGACCCTTCGAGGCCCTACGAGCAGTACTTC.

CDR3 amino acids: CASTRTGNEETQYF. CDR3 nucleotides: TGTGCCAGCACCCGGACAGGCAATGAGGAGACCCAGTACTTC. The chain employs TRBV7-2 and TRBJ2-5; 7 positions match TRBD1. The V and J ends lost 7 bases and 5 bases, in that order; junction bases with no gene match: 10. CDR3 length: 14 residues. Per germline, CDR1 SGHTA and CDR2 FQGNSA.

The gene calls are TRBV27 and TRBJ2-7; tentatively, D is TRBD1 (5 bases). CDR1 and CDR2 from the germline V gene are MNHEY and SMNVEV (reference sequence). This CDR3 has 16 residues. Trimming stripped 0 bases from V and 4 bases from J, with 16 bases between. CDR3 DNA: TGTGCCAGCAGTTTATCGGGGCTAGGTCTAGTTTACGAGCAGTACTTC. Translating gives CASSLSGLGLVYEQYF.

The V call is TRBV7-9, the J call TRBJ2-7; 9 nucleotides line up with TRBD2. The CDR3 totals 15 residues. Germline CDR1 is SEHNR and CDR2 is FQNEAQ (reference sequence). The J segment lost 3 bases and the V segment lost 2 bases, leaving 5 bases of the junction unmatched. The CDR3, as DNA: TGTGCCAGCAGCTTACTTGCAGCGGGGGGCTACGAGCAGTACTTC. Its translation: CASSLLAAGGYEQYF.

The chain carries TRBV7-7 and TRBJ2-1; 8 nucleotides align to TRBD2. The V gene end was trimmed by 2 bases and the J gene end by 6 bases; junction bases not matched to a gene: 6. The CDR3 consists of 15 residues. Germline V lookup: CDR1 SSHAT, CDR2 FNYEAQ (reference sequence). The CDR3 is CASSLKTAGANEQFF. CDR3 bases: TGTGCCAGCAGCTTAAAAACAGCGGGAGCCAATGAGCAGTTCTTC.

The chain is built from TRBV7-9 and TRBJ2-7, with TRBD1 matching over 7 bases. This CDR3 is built from 13 residues. CDR1 and CDR2 from the germline V gene are SEHNR and FQNEAQ (reference sequence). The V segment lost 2 bases and the J segment 4 bases; nucleotides outside the gene matches: 2. The CDR3, as DNA: TGTGCCAGCAGCTTAACAGGGGTGTACGAGCAGTACTTC. This gives the protein CASSLTGVYEQYF.

This rearrangement joins TRBV25-1 to TRBJ2-3, with 7 bases aligning to TRBD1. The CDR3 spans 16 residues. The V gene's germline CDR1 is MGHDK and CDR2 SYGVNS. Losses at the gene ends were 1 base for V and 1 base for J; bases not matched to a gene: 5. CDR3 in amino acids: CASSEFFQGGTDTQYF. The CDR3 region has the DNA TGTGCCAGCAGTGAATTCTTCCAGGGGGGCACAGATACGCAGTATTTT. Full variable domain (missing parts from reference TRBV25-1 and TRBJ2-3): EADIYQTPRYLVIGTGKKITLECSQTMGHDKMYWYQQDPGMELHLIHYSYGVNSTEKGDLSSESTVSRIRTEHFPLTLESARPSHTSQYLCASSEFFQGGTDTQYFGPGTRLTVL.

This clone has a single count. V and J are TRBV27 and TRBJ2-7, with TRBD1 matching over 10 bases. The CDR3 length is 13 residues. Germline V lookup: CDR1 MNHEY, CDR2 SMNVEV (reference sequence). The V gene end was trimmed by 8 bases and the J gene end by 6 bases; junction bases not matched to a gene: 7. In DNA form, the CDR3 reads TGTGCCAGCCGCGGGACAGGGGCGTTCGAGCAGTACTTC. This encodes CASRGTGAFEQYF.

The chain carries TRBV9 and TRBJ2-7; TRBD2 agrees at 10 bases. Germline V gene sequence: CDR1 SGDLS, CDR2 YYNGEE. The CDR3 runs to 15 residues. Trimming removed 0 bases from V and 3 bases from J; junction bases left unmatched: 3. The CDR3 spells CASSVGTSGDYEQYF. In DNA form, the CDR3 reads TGTGCCAGCAGCGTAGGGACTAGCGGAGACTACGAGCAGTACTTC.

V gene TRBV7-8 combines with J gene TRBJ2-7; 7 nucleotides match TRBD1. In germline, CDR1 is SGHVS, CDR2 FQNEAQ. Trimming removed 5 bases from V and 4 bases from J; junction bases left unmatched: 8. The CDR3 has 14 residues. The CDR3 reads CASSGRDRIYEQYF. As DNA, the CDR3 is TGTGCCAGCAGCGGCCGGGACAGAATTTACGAGCAGTACTTC.

The chain links TRBV7-9 to TRBJ2-7, with TRBD2 matching 8 bases. Germline values: CDR1 SEHNR, CDR2 FQNEAQ (reference sequence). The junction had 4 bases not matched to a gene; V was cut back by 3 bases and J by 0 bases. There are 15 residues in the CDR3. CDR3 DNA sequence: TGTGCCAGCAGCTTCCCAACTAGCGGCTCCTACGAGCAGTACTTC. Protein: CASSFPTSGSYEQYF.

The chain combines TRBV6-6 with TRBJ1-1; D is possibly TRBD1 (5 bases). The CDR3 contains 15 residues. Trimming cost V 2 bases and J 0 bases, with 10 bases left between them. Germline V gives CDR1 MNHNY, CDR2 SVGAGI (reference sequence). The CDR3 bases are TGTGCCAGCAGTTACCCGGGACGGCTGAACACTGAAGCTTTCTTT. It yields the protein CASSYPGRLNTEAFF.

The chain has TRBV29-1 and TRBJ1-2; maybe TRBD1 (6 bases). The CDR3 has 12 amino acids. Trimming shortened V by 4 bases and J by 8 bases, and 14 bases separated the two germline ends. Per germline, CDR1 SQVTM and CDR2 ANQGSEA. The CDR3 reads CSVVDRLPGYTF. The CDR3 DNA reads TGCAGCGTTGTCGACAGGCTGCCCGGCTACACCTTC.

The chain joins TRBV30 to TRBJ2-7, with D tentatively TRBD2 (6 bases). CDR1 and CDR2 from the germline V gene are GTSNPN and SVGIG (reference sequence). Trimming stripped 0 bases from V and 7 bases from J, with 7 bases between. The CDR3 spans 11 residues. CDR3 loop: CAWSVREEQYF. CDR3 coding DNA: TGTGCCTGGAGTGTACGGGAGGAGCAGTACTTC.

This clone appeared once. The CDR3 sequence: CASSQQGKPEAFF. In DNA form, the CDR3 reads TGTGCCAGCAGCCAACAGGGAAAGCCTGAAGCTTTCTTT. The chain links TRBV6-5 to TRBJ1-1, with a weak D call TRBD1 (6 bases). Germline V gene sequence: CDR1 MNHEY, CDR2 SVGAGI. Deletions cut 6 bases from V and 6 bases from J, with 14 bases between. The CDR3 is 13 residues long.

The chain carries TRBV5-6 and TRBJ1-4; tentative D call: TRBD1 (5 bases). V dropped 4 bases and J dropped 7 bases, with 11 bases sitting between them. Germline-derived CDR1 and CDR2 are SGHDT and YYEEEE. The CDR3 spans 13 residues. CDR3 nucleotide sequence: TGTGCCAGCAGCCAGGGCGAACCTGAAAAACTGTTTTTT. Translation gives CASSQGEPEKLFF. Using reference TRBV5-6 and TRBJ1-4 for the parts outside the CDR3, the full variable domain is DAGVTQSPTHLIKTRGQQVTLRCSPKSGHDTVSWYQQALGQGPQFIFQYYEEEERQRGNFPDRFSGHQFPNYSSELNVNALLLGDSALYLCASSQGEPEKLFFGSGTQLSVL.